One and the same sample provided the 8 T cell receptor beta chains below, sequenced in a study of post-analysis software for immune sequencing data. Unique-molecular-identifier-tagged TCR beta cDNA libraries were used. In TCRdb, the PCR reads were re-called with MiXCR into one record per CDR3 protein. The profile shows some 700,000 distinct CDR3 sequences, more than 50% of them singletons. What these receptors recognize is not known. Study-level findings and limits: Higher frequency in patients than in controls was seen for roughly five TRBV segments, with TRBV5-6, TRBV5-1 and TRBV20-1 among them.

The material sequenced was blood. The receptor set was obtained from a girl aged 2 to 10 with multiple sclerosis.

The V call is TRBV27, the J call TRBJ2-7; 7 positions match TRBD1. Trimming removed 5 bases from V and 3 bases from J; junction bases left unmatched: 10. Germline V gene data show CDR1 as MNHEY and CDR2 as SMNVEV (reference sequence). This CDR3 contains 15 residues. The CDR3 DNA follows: TGTGCCAGCAGTCCATTAGGTAGACAGGGCTACGAGCAGTACTTC. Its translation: CASSPLGRQGYEQYF.

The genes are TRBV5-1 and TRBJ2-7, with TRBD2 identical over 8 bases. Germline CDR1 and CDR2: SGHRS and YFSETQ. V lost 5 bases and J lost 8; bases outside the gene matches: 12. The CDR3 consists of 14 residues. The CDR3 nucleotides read TGCGCCAGCAGTTTCGGGACTAGGGGCTTTCAGCAGTACTTC. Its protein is CASSFGTRGFQQYF. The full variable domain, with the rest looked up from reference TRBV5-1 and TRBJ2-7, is KAGVTQTPRYLIKTRGQQVTLSCSPISGHRSVSWYQQTPGQGLQFLFEYFSETQRNKGNFPGRFSGRQFSNSRSEMNVSTLELGDSALYLCASSFGTRGFQQYFGPGTRLTVT.

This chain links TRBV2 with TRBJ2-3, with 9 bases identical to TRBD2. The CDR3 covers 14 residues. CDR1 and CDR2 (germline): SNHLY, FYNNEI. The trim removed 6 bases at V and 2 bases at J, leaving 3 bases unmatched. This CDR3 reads CASRRLAATDTQYF. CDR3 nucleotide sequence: TGTGCCAGCAGGAGACTAGCGGCCACAGATACGCAGTATTTT.

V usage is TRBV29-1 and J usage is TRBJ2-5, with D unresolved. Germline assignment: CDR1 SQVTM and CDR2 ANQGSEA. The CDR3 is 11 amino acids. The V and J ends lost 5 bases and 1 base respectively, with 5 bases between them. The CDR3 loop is CSVRLQETQYF. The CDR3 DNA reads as TGCAGCGTTCGCCTCCAAGAGACCCAGTACTTC.

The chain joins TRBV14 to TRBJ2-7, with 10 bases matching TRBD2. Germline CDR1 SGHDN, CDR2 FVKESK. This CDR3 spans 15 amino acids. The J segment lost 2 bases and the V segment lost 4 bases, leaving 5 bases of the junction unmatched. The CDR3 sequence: CASSLTSGNTYEQYF. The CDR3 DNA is TGTGCCAGCAGCCTCACTAGCGGGAATACCTACGAGCAGTACTTC.

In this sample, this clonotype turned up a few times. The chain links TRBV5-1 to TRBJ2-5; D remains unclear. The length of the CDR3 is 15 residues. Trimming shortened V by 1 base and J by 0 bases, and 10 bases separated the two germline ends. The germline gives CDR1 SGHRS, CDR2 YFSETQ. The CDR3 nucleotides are TGCGCCAGCAGCTTGAGTAGTCCGTACCAAGAGACCCAGTACTTC. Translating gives CASSLSSPYQETQYF.

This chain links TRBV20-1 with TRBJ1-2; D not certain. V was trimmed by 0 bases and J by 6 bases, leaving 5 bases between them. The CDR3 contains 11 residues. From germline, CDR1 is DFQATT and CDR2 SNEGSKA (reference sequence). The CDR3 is CSAREADGYTF. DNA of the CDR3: TGCAGTGCTAGAGAGGCAGATGGCTACACCTTC.

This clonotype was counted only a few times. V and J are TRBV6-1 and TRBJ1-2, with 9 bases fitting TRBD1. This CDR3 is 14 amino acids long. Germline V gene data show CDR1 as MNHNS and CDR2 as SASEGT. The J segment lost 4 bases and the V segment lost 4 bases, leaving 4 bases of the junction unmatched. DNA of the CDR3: TGTGCCAGCAGTGGACCGACAGGGGGCTATGGCTACACCTTC. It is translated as CASSGPTGGYGYTF.